Listed here are 20 T cell receptor beta chains from one sample, sequenced in a study of regulatory T cells in long-lasting Graves disease. The TCR beta library used iRepertoire HTBI primers with Arm-PCR amplification of CDR3. TCRdb called the multiplex PCR reads again in MiXCR, with one record for every CDR3 protein. This table has some 340,000 distinct CDR3 sequences, approximately 12% appearing once. Regarding time point: newly diagnosed GD, antithyroid drugs for less than 3 months. Isolated PBMC RNA provided the starting material for the TCR library. The same data also went into a second study, on T cells in Graves' hyperthyroidism and ophthalmopathy.

The source material was peripheral blood mononuclear cells (PBMCs), sampled at new diagnosis, from a patient treated with antithyroid drugs. These receptors were taken from a young woman with Graves disease.

At least ten counts were recorded for this clonotype. The chain carries TRBV7-8 and TRBJ2-1; TRBD2 is a possible D gene (6 bases). Trimming left V 2 bases short and J 7 bases short, with 21 bases between. Per the germline V gene, CDR1 is SGHVS and CDR2 is FQNEAQ. The CDR3 is 17 amino acids. CDR3 in amino acids: CASSLPRLRGGRNEQFF. CDR3 nucleotide sequence: TGTGCCAGCAGCTTACCTCGACTACGGGGTGGGAGGAATGAGCAGTTCTTC.

This clonotype showed up many times. This chain connects TRBV6-1 to TRBJ2-3; 12 bases fit TRBD1. The CDR3 totals 16 residues. Germline V lookup: CDR1 MNHNS, CDR2 SASEGT. V shed 6 bases and J 2 bases; nucleotides not matched to a gene: 6. As DNA, the CDR3 is TGTGCCAGCAGATCCGAGGGACAGGGGGCCACAGATACGCAGTATTTT. Its protein is CASRSEGQGATDTQYF.

This clonotype was recorded many times. The chain recombines TRBV7-6 with TRBJ1-2, with a weak D call TRBD1 (5 bases). CDR3 size: 16 residues. Germline values: CDR1 SGHVS, CDR2 FNYEAQ. Between the trimmed V and J ends, which lost 5 bases and 2 bases, there was a span of 18 bases. The CDR3 is CASSRDRDGKNYGYTF. CDR3 nucleotide sequence: TGTGCCAGCAGCCGCGACCGGGACGGGAAGAACTATGGCTACACCTTC. The whole variable domain, filled in from reference TRBV7-6 and TRBJ1-2, reads GAGVSQSPRYKVTKRGQDVALRCDPISGHVSLYWYRQALGQGPEFLTYFNYEAQQDKSGLPNDRFSAERPEGSISTLTIQRTEQRDSAMYRCASSRDRDGKNYGYTFGSGTRLTVV.

This clonotype was seen a handful of times. This sequence joins TRBV4-3 and TRBJ1-1; 7 bases align to TRBD1. This CDR3 has 13 residues. Germline V gives CDR1 LGHNA, CDR2 YSLEER. V lost 8 bases to trimming and J lost 7 bases; unmatched junction nucleotides: 10. The CDR3 reads CASLERQGGEAFF. The CDR3 nucleotides are TGCGCCAGCCTCGAGCGACAGGGCGGTGAAGCTTTCTTT.

This clonotype was counted a few times. The chain carries TRBV10-3 and TRBJ1-2, with D possibly TRBD1 on 5 matching bases. Trimming cost V 0 bases and J 0 bases, with 20 bases left between them. Germline loops: CDR1 ENHRY, CDR2 SYGVKD. There are 19 residues in the CDR3. CDR3 sequence: CAISESSGRLPPPNYGYTF. The CDR3 bases are TGTGCCATCAGTGAGTCGTCAGGGCGGCTTCCGCCGCCTAACTATGGCTACACCTTC.

This clonotype was seen only a few times. V and J are TRBV15 and TRBJ2-1, with D unresolved. Germline V gene data show CDR1 as LNHNV and CDR2 as YYDKDF (reference sequence). V was trimmed by 1 base and J by 4 bases, leaving 8 bases between them. This CDR3 is 14 amino acids long. The CDR3: CATSRVHGYNEQFF. CDR3 nucleotide sequence: TGTGCCACCAGCAGAGTTCACGGATACAATGAGCAGTTCTTC.

A few counts support this clonotype. The chain carries TRBV19 and TRBJ1-5, with TRBD1 as a possible D gene (6 bases). The CDR3 extends over 15 amino acids. Germline CDR1 LNHDA, CDR2 SQIVND (reference sequence). V was trimmed by 7 bases and J by 4 bases, leaving 17 bases between them. CDR3 nucleotide sequence: TGTGCCAGTAACCTACAGGGATCCGGTAATCAGCCCCAGCATTTT. This translates into CASNLQGSGNQPQHF.

This clonotype has a handful of counts. This chain links TRBV10-3 with TRBJ2-1; the D gene is possibly TRBD1 (7 bases). The CDR3 totals 14 residues. Trimming pared 7 bases from V and 8 bases from J, leaving 18 bases between. Germline CDR1 ENHRY, CDR2 SYGVKD. CDR3 DNA sequence: TGTGCCATCAAGGAGGGACAGACAGTCGATGAGCAGTTCTTC. It yields the protein CAIKEGQTVDEQFF.

The table lists this clonotype with a few counts. CDR3 coding DNA: TGTGCCAGCAGCCCATCCAATCGAGTAGCGGGCTACAATGAGCAGTTCTTC. Encoded protein: CASSPSNRVAGYNEQFF. The chain couples TRBV7-9 to TRBJ2-1; 7 nucleotides agree with TRBD2. V shed 5 bases and J 3 bases; nucleotides not matched to a gene: 13. Germline loops: CDR1 SEHNR, CDR2 FQNEAQ (reference sequence). This CDR3 comprises 17 residues. The variable domain in full, completed from reference TRBV7-9 and TRBJ2-1, reads DTGVSQNPRHKITKRGQNVTFRCDPISEHNRLYWYRQTLGQGPEFLTYFQNEAQLEKSRLLSDRFSAERPKGSFSTLEIQRTEQGDSAMYLCASSPSNRVAGYNEQFFGPGTRLTVL.

This clonotype was seen ten or more times. V usage is TRBV2 and J usage is TRBJ2-7, with D possibly matching TRBD1 (7 bases). CDR1 SNHLY and CDR2 FYNNEI come from the germline V gene. The CDR3 has 14 amino acids. The V end was cut by 8 bases, the J end by 7 bases, with 21 bases between. CDR3 bases: TGTGCCAGCGGGGGGACAGCGAGCTACGATGAGCAGTACTTC. Amino acids: CASGGTASYDEQYF.

The J gene is TRBJ1-2, the V gene TRBV29-1, with D possibly being TRBD1 (5 bases). Trimming pared 3 bases from V and 4 bases from J, leaving 18 bases between. CDR1 SQVTM and CDR2 ANQGSEA come from the germline V gene. This CDR3 is 15 amino acids long. Here the CDR3 DNA reads TGCAGCGTTGAGGGGCTGACCCTCACCTTCTATGGCTACACCTTC. Protein sequence: CSVEGLTLTFYGYTF.

This clonotype was found a few times. This may stem from a read error, because a much larger clone lies one nucleotide away. The rearrangement joins TRBV10-3 to TRBJ1-1, with TRBD1 matching 8 bases. Per germline, CDR1 ENHRY and CDR2 SYGVKD. The CDR3 spans 14 residues. The CDR3 sequence is CAISRQGRDTEALF. The CDR3, as DNA: TGTGCCATCAGCAGACAGGGGCGGGACACTGAAGCTCTCTTT.

The chain employs TRBV30 and TRBJ1-5, with 9 bases aligning to TRBD1. This CDR3 contains 14 residues. Looked up from germline, CDR1 is GTSNPN and CDR2 is SVGIG (reference sequence). After removal of 2 bases from V and 4 bases from J, the junction contained 3 bases not matched to a gene. The CDR3, as DNA: TGTGCCTGGAGTCCCGGACAGGGGAATCAGCCCCAGCATTTT. It translates to CAWSPGQGNQPQHF.

This clonotype was seen at least ten times. V usage is TRBV12-3 or TRBV12-4 and J usage is TRBJ2-1, with D maybe TRBD2 (6 bases). This CDR3 comprises 16 residues. Between the trimmed V and J ends, which lost 2 bases and 4 bases, there was a span of 15 bases. The CDR3 is CASSLKRGGMYNEQFF. DNA of the CDR3: TGTGCCAGCAGTTTAAAGAGGGGCGGGATGTACAATGAGCAGTTCTTC.

This clonotype showed up many times. The gene calls are TRBV6-2 or TRBV6-3 and TRBJ2-7, with 10 bases lining up with TRBD2. The CDR3 totals 12 residues. Trimming cost V 6 bases and J 7 bases; bases outside gene matches: 3. Germline V gene lookup returns CDR1 MNHEY and CDR2 SVGEGT. The CDR3 sequence: CASSWGLAEQYF. In DNA, the CDR3 is TGTGCCAGCAGCTGGGGACTAGCGGAGCAGTACTTC.

The table lists this clonotype with a few counts. The chain carries TRBV27 and TRBJ2-7; D not certain. CDR3 length: 14 amino acids. CDR1 is MNHEY, CDR2 SMNVEV, per germline (reference sequence). Trimming removed 8 bases from V and 9 bases from J, with 23 bases in between. The CDR3 sequence is CASSQPQVSAGQYF. DNA of the CDR3: TGTGCCAGCTCCCAGCCGCAGGTCTCAGCCGGGCAGTACTTC.

This clonotype was recorded at least ten times. The rearrangement links TRBV7-2 to TRBJ2-2; the D gene is possibly TRBD1 (6 bases). V shed 4 bases and J shed 5 bases, with 14 bases lying between them. The CDR3 sequence is 15 residues long. The germline V gene has CDR1 SGHTA and CDR2 FQGNSA. The CDR3 region has the DNA TGTGCCAGCAGCTACAACAGGGTCCTTACCGGGGAGCTGTTTTTT. Translation: CASSYNRVLTGELFF.

Many counts were recorded for this clonotype. CDR3 in amino acids: CASSPPTTTINEQFF. CDR3 bases: TGTGCCAGCTCACCACCGACTACCACTATCAATGAGCAGTTCTTC. The chain uses TRBV18 and TRBJ2-1, with D possibly matching TRBD2 (5 bases). Germline CDR1 and CDR2: KGHSH and LQKENI. The germline V and J ends were trimmed by 0 bases and 6 bases, with 12 bases remaining between them. The CDR3 totals 15 residues.

This clonotype was recorded many times. The chain links TRBV20-1 to TRBJ2-4; 7 nucleotides match TRBD1. V was clipped by 5 bases and J by 8 bases; unmatched bases: 3. Germline lookup yields CDR1 DFQATT and CDR2 SNEGSKA (reference sequence). The CDR3 loop spans 11 amino acids. The CDR3 nucleotides read TGCAGTGCTGAACAGGGGTACATTCAGTACTTC. It yields the protein CSAEQGYIQYF.

This clonotype was observed a few times. The chain employs TRBV5-6 and TRBJ1-5; 10 positions match TRBD1. Germline values: CDR1 SGHDT, CDR2 YYEEEE. With 3 bases clipped from V and 7 bases from J, the junction kept 16 bases outside the gene matches. CDR3 size: 18 residues. The CDR3 DNA reads TGTGCCAGCAGCTCCTTGCGGGACAGGGGACGCTACGACCAGCCCCAGCATTTT. As protein: CASSSLRDRGRYDQPQHF.